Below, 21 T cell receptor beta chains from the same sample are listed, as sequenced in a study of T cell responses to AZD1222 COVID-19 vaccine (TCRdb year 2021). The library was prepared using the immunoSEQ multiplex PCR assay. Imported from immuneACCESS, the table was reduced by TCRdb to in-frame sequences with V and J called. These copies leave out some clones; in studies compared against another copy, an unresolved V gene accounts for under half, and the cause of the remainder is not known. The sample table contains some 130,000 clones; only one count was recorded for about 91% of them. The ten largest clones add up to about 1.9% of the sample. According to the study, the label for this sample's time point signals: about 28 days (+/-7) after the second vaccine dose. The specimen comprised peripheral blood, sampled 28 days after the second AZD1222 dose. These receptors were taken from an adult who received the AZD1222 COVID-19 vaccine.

The CDR3 loop is CSVEWTGGVTEAFF. In DNA form, the CDR3 reads TGCAGCGTTGAATGGACAGGGGGGGTCACTGAAGCTTTCTTT. This rearrangement joins TRBV29-1 to TRBJ1-1, with 10 bases fitting TRBD1. CDR3 length: 14 residues. With V trimmed by 2 bases and J by 4 bases, 4 bases remained unmatched. Germline V gene lookup returns CDR1 SQVTM and CDR2 ANQGSEA.

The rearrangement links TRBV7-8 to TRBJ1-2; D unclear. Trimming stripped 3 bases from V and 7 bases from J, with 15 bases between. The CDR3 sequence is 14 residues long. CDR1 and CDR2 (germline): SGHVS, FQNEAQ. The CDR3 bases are TGTGCCAGCAGCTTGGGCGGTAGGAGGGTTGGCTACACCTTC. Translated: CASSLGGRRVGYTF. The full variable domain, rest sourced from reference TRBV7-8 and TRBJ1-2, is GAGVSQSPRYKVAKRGQDVALRCDPISGHVSLFWYQQALGQGPEFLTYFQNEAQLDKSGLPSDRFFAERPEGSVSTLKIQRTQQEDSAVYLCASSLGGRRVGYTFGSGTRLTVV.

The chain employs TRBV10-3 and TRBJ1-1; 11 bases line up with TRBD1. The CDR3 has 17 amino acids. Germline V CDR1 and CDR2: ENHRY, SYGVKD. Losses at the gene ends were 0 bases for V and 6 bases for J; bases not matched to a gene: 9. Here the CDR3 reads CAISESATGQGGAEAFF. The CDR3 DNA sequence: TGTGCCATCAGTGAGTCGGCTACGGGACAGGGGGGCGCTGAAGCTTTCTTT.

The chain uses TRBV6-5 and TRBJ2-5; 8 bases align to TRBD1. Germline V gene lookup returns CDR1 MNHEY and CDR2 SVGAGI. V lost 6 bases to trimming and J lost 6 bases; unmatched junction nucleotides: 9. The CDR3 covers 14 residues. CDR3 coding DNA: TGTGCCAGCAGCCTATCAGGGGGCGCCCAGACCCAGTACTTC. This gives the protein CASSLSGGAQTQYF.

The CDR3 coding sequence is TGTGCCTGGAGTGTCGGCCGGGTTGATCAGCCCCAGCATTTT. Translation gives CAWSVGRVDQPQHF. The chain combines TRBV30 with TRBJ1-5; D remains unclear. The germline gives CDR1 GTSNPN, CDR2 SVGIG (reference sequence). The CDR3 sequence is 14 residues long. Trimming removed 0 bases at V and 5 bases at J, with 11 bases between.

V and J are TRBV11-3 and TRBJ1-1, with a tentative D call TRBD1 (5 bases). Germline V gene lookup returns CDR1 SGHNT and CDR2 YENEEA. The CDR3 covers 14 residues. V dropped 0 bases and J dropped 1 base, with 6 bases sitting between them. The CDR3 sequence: CASSLEQGNTEAFF. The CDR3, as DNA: TGTGCCAGCAGCTTAGAGCAGGGGAACACTGAAGCTTTCTTT.

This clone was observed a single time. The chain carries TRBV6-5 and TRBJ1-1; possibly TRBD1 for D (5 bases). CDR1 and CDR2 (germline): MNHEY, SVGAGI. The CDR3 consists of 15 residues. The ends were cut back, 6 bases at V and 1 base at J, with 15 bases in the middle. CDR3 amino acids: CASRAGFLRNTEAFF. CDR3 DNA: TGTGCCAGCAGAGCAGGGTTTCTCAGGAACACTGAAGCTTTCTTT.

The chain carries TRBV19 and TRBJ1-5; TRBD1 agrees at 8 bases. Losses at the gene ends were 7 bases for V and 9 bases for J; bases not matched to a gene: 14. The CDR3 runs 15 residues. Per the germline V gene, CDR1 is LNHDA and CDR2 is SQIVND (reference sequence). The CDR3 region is CASIVDRGASGPQHF. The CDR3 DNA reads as TGTGCCAGTATCGTAGACAGGGGTGCCTCGGGGCCCCAGCATTTT.

The CDR3, as DNA: TGCGCCAGCAGCGTCCAGGGACAGGGTCTTGGCTACACCTTC. Protein: CASSVQGQGLGYTF. The chain joins TRBV5-1 to TRBJ1-2; 9 bases are a match to TRBD1. Trimming at V came to 4 bases and at J to 7 bases, leaving 8 bases not matched to a gene. The V gene's germline CDR1 is SGHRS and CDR2 YFSETQ. This CDR3 spans 14 amino acids.

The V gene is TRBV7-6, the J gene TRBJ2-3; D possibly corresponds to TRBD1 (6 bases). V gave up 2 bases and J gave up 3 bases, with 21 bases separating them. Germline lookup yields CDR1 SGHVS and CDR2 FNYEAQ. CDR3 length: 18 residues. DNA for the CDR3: TGTGCCAGCAGCTTAAATGTCCAGACAGGCCGGGTTACAGATACGCAGTATTTT. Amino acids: CASSLNVQTGRVTDTQYF.

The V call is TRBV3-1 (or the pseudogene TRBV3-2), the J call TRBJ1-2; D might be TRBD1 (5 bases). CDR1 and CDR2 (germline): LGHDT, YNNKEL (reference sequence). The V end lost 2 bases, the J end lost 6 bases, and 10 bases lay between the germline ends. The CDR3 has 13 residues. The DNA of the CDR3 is TGTGCCAGCAGCCAATCAGGGCAGAATGGCTACACCTTC. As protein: CASSQSGQNGYTF.

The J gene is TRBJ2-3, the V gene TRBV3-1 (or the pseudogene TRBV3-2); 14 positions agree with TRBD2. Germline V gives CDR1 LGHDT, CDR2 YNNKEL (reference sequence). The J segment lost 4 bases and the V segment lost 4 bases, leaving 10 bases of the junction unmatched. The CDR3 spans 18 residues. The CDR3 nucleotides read TGTGCCAGCAGCCGAGAGGGGACTAGCGGGGGCGGGCCAGATACGCAGTATTTT. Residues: CASSREGTSGGGPDTQYF.

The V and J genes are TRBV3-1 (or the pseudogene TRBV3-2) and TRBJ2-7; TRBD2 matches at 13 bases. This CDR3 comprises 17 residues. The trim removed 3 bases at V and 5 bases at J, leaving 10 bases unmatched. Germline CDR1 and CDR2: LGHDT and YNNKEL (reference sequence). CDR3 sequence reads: CASSHYGLAGVQNEQYV. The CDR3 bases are TGTGCCAGCAGCCACTACGGACTAGCGGGAGTTCAGAACGAGCAGTACGTC.

The CDR3 loop reads CASSITVYGNQPQHF. The CDR3 nucleotides read TGTGCCAGTAGTATCACCGTGTACGGCAATCAGCCCCAGCATTTT. The rearrangement uses TRBV19 and TRBJ1-5; D unresolved. The ends were cut back, 3 bases at V and 2 bases at J, with 11 bases in the middle. CDR3 length: 15 amino acids. The germline CDR1 and CDR2 sequences are LNHDA and SQIVND (reference sequence).

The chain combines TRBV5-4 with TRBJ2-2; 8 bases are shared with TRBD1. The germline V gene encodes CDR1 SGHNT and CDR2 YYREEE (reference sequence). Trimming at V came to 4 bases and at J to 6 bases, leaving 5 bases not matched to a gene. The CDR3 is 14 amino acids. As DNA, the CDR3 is TGTGCCAGCAGCGCAACGACAGGGGCCGGGGAGCTGTTTTTT. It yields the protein CASSATTGAGELFF.

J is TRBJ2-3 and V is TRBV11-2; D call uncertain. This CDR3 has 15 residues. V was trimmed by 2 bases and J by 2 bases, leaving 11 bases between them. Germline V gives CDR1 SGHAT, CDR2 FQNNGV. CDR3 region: CASSLNPETTDTQYF. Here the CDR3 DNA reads TGTGCCAGCAGCTTAAACCCCGAGACCACAGATACGCAGTATTTT.

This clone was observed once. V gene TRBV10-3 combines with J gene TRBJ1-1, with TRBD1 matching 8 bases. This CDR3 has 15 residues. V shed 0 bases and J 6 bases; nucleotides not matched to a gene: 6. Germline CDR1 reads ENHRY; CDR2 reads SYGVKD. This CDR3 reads CAISESDREQSEAFF. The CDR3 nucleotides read TGTGCCATCAGTGAGTCGGACAGGGAACAATCTGAAGCTTTCTTT.

The CDR3 loop reads CASSQSPSGTSYEQYF. The CDR3, as DNA: TGCGCCAGCAGCCAATCTCCTAGCGGAACCTCCTACGAGCAGTACTTC. V gene TRBV4-1 combines with J gene TRBJ2-7; 7 bases are shared with TRBD2. Per the germline V gene, CDR1 is MGHRA and CDR2 is YSYEKL. V shed 2 bases and J 0 bases; nucleotides not matched to a gene: 7. This CDR3 is 16 amino acids long.

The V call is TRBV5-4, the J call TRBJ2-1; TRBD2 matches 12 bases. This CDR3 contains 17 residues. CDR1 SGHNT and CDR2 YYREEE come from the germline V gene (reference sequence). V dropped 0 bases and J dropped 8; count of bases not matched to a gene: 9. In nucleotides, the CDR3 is TGTGCCAGCAGCTTGGGACTAGCGGGGGCTAGGTCCCATGAGCAGTTCTTC. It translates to CASSLGLAGARSHEQFF.

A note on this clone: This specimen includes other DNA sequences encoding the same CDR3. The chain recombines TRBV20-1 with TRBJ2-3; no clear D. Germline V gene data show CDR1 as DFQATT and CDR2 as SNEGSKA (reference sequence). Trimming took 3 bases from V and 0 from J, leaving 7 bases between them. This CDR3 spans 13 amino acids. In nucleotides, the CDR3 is TGCAGTGCTAGTGGGCCTAGCACAGATACGCAGTATTTT. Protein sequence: CSASGPSTDTQYF.

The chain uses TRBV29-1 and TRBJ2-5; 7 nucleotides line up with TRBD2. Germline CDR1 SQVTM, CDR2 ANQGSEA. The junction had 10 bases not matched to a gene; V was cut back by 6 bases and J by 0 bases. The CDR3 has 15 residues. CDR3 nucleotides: TGCAGCGTCGGGGGGAGATTGGGGAACCAAGAGACCCAGTACTTC. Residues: CSVGGRLGNQETQYF.